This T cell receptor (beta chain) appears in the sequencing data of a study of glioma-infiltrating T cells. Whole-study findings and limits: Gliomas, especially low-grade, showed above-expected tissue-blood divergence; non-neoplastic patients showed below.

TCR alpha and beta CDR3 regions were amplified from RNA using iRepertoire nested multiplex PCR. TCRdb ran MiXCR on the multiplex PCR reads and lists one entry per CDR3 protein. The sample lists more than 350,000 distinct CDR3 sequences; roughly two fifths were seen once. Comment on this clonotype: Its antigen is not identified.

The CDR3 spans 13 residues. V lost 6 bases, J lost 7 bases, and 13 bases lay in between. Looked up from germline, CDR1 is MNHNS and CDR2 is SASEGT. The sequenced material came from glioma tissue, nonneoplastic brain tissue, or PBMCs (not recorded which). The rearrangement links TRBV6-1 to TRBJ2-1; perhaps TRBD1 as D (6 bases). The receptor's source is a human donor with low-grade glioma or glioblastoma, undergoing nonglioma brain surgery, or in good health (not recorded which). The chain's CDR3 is CASSWAGANEQFF. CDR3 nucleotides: TGTGCCAGCAGCTGGGCAGGGGCGAATGAGCAGTTCTTC.